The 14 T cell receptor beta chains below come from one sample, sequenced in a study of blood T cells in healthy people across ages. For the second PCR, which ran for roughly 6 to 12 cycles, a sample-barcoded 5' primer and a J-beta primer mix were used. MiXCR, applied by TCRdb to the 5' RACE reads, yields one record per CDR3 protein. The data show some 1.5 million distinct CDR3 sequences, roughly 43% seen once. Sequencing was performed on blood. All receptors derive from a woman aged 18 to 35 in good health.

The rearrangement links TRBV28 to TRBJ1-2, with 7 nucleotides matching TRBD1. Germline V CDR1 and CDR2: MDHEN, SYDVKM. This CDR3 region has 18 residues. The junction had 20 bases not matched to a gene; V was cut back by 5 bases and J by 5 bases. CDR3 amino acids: CASSPSYRDSALQYGYTF. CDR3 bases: TGTGCCAGCAGTCCCTCATACAGGGACAGCGCCTTACAGTATGGCTACACCTTC.

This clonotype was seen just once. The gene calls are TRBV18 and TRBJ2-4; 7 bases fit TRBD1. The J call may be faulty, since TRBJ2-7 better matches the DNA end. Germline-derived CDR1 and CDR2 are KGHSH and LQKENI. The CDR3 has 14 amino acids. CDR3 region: CASSPDRATYEQYF. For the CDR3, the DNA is TGTGCCAGCTCACCTGACAGGGCGACCTACGAGCAGTACTTC.

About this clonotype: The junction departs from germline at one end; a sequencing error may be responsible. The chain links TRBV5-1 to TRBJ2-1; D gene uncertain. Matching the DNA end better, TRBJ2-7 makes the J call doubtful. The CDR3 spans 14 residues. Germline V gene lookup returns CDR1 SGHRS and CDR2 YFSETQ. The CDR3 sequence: CASSITGSSHEQYF. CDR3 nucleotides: TGCGCCAGCAGCATAACCGGCTCCTCCCACGAGCAGTACTTC.

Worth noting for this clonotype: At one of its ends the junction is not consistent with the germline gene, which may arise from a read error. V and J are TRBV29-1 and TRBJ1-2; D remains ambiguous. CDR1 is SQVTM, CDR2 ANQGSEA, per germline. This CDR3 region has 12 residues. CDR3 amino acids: CGVEASNYGYTF. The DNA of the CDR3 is TGCGGCGTTGAAGCCAGTAACTATGGCTACACCTTC. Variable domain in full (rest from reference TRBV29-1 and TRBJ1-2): SAVISQKPSRDICQRGTSLTIQCQVDSQVTMMFWYRQQPGQSLTLIATANQGSEATYESGFVIDKFPISRPNLTFSTLTVSNMSPEDSSIYLCGVEASNYGYTFGSGTRLTVV.

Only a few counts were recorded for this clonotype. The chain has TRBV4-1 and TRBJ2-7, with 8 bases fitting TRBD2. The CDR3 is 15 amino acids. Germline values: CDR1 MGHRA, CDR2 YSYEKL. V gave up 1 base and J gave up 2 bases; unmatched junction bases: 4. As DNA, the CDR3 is TGCGCCAGCAGCCAAGTTGGGCGGGGGGCCTACGAGCAGTACTTC. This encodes CASSQVGRGAYEQYF.

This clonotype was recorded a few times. The CDR3 nucleotides are TGTGCCAGCAGCCGCTCAGGGGTGGTTACGCAGTATTTT. Translation gives CASSRSGVVTQYF. The chain has TRBV12-3 or TRBV12-4 and TRBJ2-3; D is perhaps TRBD1 (6 bases). The CDR3 has 13 residues. The V and J ends lost 6 bases and 8 bases respectively, with 15 bases between them.

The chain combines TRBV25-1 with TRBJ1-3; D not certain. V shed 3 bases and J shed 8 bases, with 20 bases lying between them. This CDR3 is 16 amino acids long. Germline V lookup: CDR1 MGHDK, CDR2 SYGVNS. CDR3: CASSEQQPPLRDTIYF. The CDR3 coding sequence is TGTGCCAGCAGTGAGCAACAACCCCCACTAAGAGACACCATATATTTT.

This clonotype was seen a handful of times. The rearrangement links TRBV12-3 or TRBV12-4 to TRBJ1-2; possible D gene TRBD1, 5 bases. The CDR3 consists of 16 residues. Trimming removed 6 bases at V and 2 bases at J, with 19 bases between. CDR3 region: CASRSLRGRVNYGYTF. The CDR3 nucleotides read TGTGCCAGCAGATCCTTAAGGGGACGGGTGAACTATGGCTACACCTTC.

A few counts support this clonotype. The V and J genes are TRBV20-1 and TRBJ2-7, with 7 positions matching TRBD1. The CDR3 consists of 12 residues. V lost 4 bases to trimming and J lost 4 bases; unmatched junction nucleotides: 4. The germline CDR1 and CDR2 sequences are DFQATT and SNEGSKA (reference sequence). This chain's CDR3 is CSATRGQYEQYF. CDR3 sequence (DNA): TGCAGTGCTACAAGGGGGCAGTACGAGCAGTACTTC.

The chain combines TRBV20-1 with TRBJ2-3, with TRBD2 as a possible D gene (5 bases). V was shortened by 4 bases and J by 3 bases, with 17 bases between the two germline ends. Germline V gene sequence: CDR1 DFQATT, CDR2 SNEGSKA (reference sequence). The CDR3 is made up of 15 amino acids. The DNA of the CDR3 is TGCAGTGCTATCGGGGTCACGAAAGTAACAGATACGCAGTATTTT. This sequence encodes CSAIGVTKVTDTQYF.

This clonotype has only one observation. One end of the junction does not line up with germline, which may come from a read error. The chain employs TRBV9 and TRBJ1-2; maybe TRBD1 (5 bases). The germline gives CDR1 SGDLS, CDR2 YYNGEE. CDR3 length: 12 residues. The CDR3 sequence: CACSADGGGYTF. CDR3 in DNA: TGTGCCTGCAGCGCGGATGGGGGTGGCTACACCTTC.

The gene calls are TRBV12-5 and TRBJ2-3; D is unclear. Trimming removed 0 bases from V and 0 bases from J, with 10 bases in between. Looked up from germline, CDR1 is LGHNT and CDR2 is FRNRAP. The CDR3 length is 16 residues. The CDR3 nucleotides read TGTGCTAGTGGTTTGGTACCCAAGGGTAGCACAGATACGCAGTATTTT. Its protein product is CASGLVPKGSTDTQYF.

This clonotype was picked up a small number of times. DNA for the CDR3: TGTGCTGTTAGCGGCGCAAAGTTCTCCTACAATGAGCAGTTCTTC. It translates to CAVSGAKFSYNEQFF. The chain recombines TRBV25-1 with TRBJ2-1, with D perhaps matching TRBD2 (6 bases). Germline CDR1 is MGHDK and CDR2 is SYGVNS. The CDR3 extends over 15 amino acids.

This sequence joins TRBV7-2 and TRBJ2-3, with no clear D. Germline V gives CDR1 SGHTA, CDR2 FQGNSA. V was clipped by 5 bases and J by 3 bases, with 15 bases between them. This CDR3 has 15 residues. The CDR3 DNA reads TGTGCCAGCAGCGCTGGGATCCACTTTACAGATACGCAGTATTTT. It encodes CASSAGIHFTDTQYF. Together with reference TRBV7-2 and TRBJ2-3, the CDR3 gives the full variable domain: GAGVSQSPSNKVTEKGKDVELRCDPISGHTALYWYRQSLGQGLEFLIYFQGNSAPDKSGLPSDRFSAERTGGSVSTLTIQRTQQEDSAVYLCASSAGIHFTDTQYFGPGTRLTVL.